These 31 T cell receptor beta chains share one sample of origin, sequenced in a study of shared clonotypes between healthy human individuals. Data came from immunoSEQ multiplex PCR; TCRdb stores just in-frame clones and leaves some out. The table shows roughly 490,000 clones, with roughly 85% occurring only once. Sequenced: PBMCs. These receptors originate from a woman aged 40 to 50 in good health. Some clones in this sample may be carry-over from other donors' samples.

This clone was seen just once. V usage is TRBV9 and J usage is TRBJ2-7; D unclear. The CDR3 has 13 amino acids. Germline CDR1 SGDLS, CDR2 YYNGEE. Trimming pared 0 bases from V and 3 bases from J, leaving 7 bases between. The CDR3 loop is CASSVDLNYEQYF. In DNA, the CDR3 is TGTGCCAGCAGCGTAGATCTGAACTACGAGCAGTACTTC.

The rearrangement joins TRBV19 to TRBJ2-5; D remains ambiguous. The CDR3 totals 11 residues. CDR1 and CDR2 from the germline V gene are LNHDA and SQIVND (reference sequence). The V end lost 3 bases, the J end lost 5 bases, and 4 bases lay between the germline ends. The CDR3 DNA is TGTGCCAGTAGTATGGGGGAGACCCAGTACTTC. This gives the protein CASSMGETQYF.

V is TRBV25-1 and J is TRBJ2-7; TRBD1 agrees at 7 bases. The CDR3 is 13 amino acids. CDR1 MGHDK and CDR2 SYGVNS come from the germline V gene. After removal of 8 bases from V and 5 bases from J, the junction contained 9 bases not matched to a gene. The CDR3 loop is CASQTGTVNEQYF. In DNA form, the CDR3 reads TGTGCCAGCCAGACCGGGACAGTGAACGAGCAGTACTTC.

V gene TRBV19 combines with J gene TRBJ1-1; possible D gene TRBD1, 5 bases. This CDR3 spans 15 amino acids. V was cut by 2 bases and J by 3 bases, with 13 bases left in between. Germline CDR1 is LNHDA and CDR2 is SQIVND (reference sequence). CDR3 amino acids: CASSIMGGRDTEAFF. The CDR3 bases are TGTGCCAGTAGTATAATGGGGGGGAGAGACACTGAAGCTTTCTTT.

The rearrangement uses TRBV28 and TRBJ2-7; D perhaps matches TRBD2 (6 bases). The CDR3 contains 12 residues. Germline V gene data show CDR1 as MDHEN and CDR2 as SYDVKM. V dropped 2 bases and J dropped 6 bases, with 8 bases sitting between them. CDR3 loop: CASSLISGEQYF. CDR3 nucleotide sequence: TGTGCCAGCAGTTTAATTAGCGGCGAGCAGTACTTC. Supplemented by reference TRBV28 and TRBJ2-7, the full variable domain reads DVKVTQSSRYLVKRTGEKVFLECVQDMDHENMFWYRQDPGLGLRLIYFSYDVKMKEKGDIPEGYSVSREKKERFSLILESASTNQTSMYLCASSLISGEQYFGPGTRLTVT.

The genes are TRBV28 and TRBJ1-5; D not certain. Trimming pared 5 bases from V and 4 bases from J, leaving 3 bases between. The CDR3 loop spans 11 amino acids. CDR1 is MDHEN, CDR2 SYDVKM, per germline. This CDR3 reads CASSQNQPQHF. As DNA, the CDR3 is TGTGCCAGCAGTCAGAATCAGCCCCAGCATTTT.

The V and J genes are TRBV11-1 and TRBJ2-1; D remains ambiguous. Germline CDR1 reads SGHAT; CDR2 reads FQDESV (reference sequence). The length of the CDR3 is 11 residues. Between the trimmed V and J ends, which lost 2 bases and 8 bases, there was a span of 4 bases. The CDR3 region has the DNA TGTGCCAGCAGCTTATTGGATGAGCAGTTCTTC. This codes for CASSLLDEQFF.

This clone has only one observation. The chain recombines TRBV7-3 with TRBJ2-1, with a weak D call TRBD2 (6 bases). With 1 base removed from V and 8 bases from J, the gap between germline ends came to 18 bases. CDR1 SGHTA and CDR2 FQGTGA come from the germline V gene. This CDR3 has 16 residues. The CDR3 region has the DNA TGTGCCAGCAGCTTAAGAGGAGCGGGTGCCCCCCATGAGCAGTTCTTC. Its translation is CASSLRGAGAPHEQFF.

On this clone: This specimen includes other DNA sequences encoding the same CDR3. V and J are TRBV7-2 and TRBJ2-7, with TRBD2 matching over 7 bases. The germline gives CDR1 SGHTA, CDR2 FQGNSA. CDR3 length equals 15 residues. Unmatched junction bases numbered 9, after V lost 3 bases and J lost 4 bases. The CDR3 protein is CASSLRSGMGYEQYF. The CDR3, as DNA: TGTGCCAGCAGCTTGAGAAGCGGGATGGGGTACGAGCAGTACTTC. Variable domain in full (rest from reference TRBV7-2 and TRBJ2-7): GAGVSQSPSNKVTEKGKDVELRCDPISGHTALYWYRQSLGQGLEFLIYFQGNSAPDKSGLPSDRFSAERTGGSVSTLTIQRTQQEDSAVYLCASSLRSGMGYEQYFGPGTRLTVT.

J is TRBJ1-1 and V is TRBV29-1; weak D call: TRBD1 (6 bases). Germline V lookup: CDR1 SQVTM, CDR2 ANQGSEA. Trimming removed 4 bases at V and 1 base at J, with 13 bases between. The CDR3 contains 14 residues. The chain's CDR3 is CSVGFAGANTEAFF. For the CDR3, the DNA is TGCAGCGTTGGATTTGCAGGGGCGAACACTGAAGCTTTCTTT.

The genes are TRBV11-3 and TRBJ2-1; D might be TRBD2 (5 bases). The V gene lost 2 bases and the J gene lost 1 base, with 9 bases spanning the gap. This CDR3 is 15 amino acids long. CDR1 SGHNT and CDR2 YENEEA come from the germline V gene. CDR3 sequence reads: CASSLSRESYNEQFF. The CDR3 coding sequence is TGTGCCAGCAGCTTATCGAGGGAGTCCTACAATGAGCAGTTCTTC.

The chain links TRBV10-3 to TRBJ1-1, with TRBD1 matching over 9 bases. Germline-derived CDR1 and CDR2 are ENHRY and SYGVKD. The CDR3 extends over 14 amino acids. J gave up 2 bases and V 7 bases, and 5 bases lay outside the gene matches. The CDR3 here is CAIKQGAINTEAFF. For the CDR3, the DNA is TGTGCCATCAAACAGGGGGCAATAAACACTGAAGCTTTCTTT.

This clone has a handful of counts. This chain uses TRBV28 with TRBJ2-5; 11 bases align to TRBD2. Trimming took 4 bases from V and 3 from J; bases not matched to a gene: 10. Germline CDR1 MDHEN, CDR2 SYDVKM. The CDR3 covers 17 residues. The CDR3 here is CASSSGNPGLAEETQYF. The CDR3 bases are TGTGCCAGCAGTTCCGGAAACCCGGGACTAGCGGAAGAGACCCAGTACTTC.

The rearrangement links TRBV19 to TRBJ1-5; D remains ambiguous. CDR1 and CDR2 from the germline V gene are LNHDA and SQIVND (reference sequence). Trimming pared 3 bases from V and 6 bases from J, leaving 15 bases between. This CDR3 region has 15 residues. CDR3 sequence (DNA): TGTGCCAGTAGTATTCCGGGCACAATGGCTCAGCCCCAGCATTTT. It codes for CASSIPGTMAQPQHF.

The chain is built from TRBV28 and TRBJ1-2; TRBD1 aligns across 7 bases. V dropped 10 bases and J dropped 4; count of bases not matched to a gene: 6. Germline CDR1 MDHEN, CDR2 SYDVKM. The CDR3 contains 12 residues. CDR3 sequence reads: CATPDRTYGYTF. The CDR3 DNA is TGTGCCACACCGGACAGGACCTATGGCTACACCTTC.

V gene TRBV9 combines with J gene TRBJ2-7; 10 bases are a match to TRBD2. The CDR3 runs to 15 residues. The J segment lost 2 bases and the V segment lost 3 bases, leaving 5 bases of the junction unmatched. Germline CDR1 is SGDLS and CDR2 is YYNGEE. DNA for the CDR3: TGTGCCAGCAGCGCGACTAGCGGGCCGGCCTACGAGCAGTACTTC. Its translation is CASSATSGPAYEQYF.

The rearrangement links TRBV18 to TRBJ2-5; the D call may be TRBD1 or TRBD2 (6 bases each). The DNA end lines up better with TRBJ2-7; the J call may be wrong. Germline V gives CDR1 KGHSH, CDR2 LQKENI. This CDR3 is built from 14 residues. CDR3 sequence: CASSLGGEGDEQYF. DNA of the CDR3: TGTGCCAGCTCACTGGGAGGTGAGGGGGACGAGCAGTACTTC.

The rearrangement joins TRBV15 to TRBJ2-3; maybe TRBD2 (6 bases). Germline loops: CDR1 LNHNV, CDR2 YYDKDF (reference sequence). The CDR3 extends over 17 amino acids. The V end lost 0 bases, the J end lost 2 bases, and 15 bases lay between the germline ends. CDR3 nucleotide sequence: TGTGCCACCAGCAGAGACTGGGGGGACGGGAACACAGATACGCAGTATTTT. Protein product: CATSRDWGDGNTDTQYF.

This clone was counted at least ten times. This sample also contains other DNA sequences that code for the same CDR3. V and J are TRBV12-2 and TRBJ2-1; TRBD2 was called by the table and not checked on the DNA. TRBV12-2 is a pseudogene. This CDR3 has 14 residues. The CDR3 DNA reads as TGTGCAAGTCGCTGCCGACTAGCGGGCTATGAGCAGTTCTTC. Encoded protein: CASRCRLAGYEQFF.

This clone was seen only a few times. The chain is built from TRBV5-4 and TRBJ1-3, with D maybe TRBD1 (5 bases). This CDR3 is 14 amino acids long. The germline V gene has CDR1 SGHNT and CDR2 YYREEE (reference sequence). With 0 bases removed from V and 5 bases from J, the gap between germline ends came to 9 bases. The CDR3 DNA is TGTGCCAGCAGCTTGGTGGGGGATAGAAACACCATATATTTT. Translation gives CASSLVGDRNTIYF.

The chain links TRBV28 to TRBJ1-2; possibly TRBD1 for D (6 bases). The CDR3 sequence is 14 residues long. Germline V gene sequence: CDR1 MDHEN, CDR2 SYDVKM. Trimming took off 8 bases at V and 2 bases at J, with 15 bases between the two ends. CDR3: CASSWGHQNYGYTF. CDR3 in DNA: TGTGCCAGCTCCTGGGGACATCAAAACTATGGCTACACCTTC.

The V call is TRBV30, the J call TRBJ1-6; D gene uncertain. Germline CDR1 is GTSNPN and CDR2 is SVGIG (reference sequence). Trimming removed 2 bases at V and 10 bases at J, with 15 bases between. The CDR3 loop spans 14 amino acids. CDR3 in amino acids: CAWSSGVIASPLHF. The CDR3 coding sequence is TGTGCCTGGAGTTCGGGTGTAATTGCGTCACCCCTCCACTTT.

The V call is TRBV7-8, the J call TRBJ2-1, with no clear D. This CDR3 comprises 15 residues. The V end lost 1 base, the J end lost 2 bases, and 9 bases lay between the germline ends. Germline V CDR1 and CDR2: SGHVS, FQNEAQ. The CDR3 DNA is TGTGCCAGCAGCTTAGAATTGAACCCCTACAATGAGCAGTTCTTC. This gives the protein CASSLELNPYNEQFF.

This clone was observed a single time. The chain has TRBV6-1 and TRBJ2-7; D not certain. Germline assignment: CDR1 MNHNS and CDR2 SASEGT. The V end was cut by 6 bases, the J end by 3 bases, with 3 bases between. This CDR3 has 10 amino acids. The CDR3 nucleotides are TGTGCCAGCAGGAACTACGAGCAGTACTTC. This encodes CASRNYEQYF.

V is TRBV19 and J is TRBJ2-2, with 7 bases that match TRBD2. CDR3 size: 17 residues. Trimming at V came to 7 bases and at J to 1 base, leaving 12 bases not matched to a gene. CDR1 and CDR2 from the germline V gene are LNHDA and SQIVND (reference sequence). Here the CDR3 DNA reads TGTGCCAGTAACCTCTGGGGGGGAGGGAAGAACACCGGGGAGCTGTTTTTT. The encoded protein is CASNLWGGGKNTGELFF.

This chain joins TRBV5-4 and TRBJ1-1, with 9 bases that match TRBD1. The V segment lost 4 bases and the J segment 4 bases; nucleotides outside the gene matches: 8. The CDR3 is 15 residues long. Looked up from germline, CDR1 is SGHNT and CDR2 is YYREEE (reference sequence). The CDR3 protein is CASSTKQGAGTEAFF. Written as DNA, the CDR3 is TGTGCCAGCAGCACCAAACAGGGGGCTGGCACTGAAGCTTTCTTT.

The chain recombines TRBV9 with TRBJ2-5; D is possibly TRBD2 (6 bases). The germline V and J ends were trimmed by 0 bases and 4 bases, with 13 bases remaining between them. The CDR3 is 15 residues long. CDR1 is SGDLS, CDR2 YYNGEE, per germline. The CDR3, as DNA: TGTGCCAGCAGCGTAGTGGGCGGGACGGGAGAGACCCAGTACTTC. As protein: CASSVVGGTGETQYF.

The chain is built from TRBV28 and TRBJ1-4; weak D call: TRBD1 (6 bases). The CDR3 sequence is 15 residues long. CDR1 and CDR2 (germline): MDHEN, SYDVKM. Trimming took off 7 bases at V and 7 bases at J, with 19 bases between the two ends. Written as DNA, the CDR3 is TGTGCCAGCACCGCCGGGGGGGCTCGGGGTGAAAAACTGTTTTTT. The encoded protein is CASTAGGARGEKLFF.

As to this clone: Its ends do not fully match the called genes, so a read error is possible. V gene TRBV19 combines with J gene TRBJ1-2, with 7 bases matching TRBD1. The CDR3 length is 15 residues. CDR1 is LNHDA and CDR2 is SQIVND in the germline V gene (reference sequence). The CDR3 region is CASTGGQILNYGYTF. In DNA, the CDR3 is TGTGCGAGTACTGGGGGACAGATCTTGAACTATGGCTACACCTTC.

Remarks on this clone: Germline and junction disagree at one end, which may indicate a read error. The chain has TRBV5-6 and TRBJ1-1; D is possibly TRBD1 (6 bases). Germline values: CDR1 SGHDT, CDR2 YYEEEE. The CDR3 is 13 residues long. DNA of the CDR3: TGTGCCAGCGGCTTAACAGGGACCACTGAAGCTTTCTTT. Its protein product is CASGLTGTTEAFF. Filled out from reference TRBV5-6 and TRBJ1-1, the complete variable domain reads DAGVTQSPTHLIKTRGQQVTLRCSPKSGHDTVSWYQQALGQGPQFIFQYYEEEERQRGNFPDRFSGHQFPNYSSELNVNALLLGDSALYLCASGLTGTTEAFFGQGTRLTVV.

CDR3 DNA sequence: TGTGCCAGCAGCTTCGGGTACACTGAAGCTTTCTTT. Translating it yields CASSFGYTEAFF. This chain uses TRBV5-5 with TRBJ1-1; D gene unclear. Germline V gene sequence: CDR1 SGHKS, CDR2 YYEKEE (reference sequence). The CDR3 has 12 amino acids. Trimming took 2 bases from V and 3 from J, leaving 5 bases between them.